Reported below is one T cell receptor (beta chain). The record originates from a study of molecular identifiers for immune sequencing clone quantification. V was shortened by 0 bases and J by 4 bases, with 7 bases between the two germline ends. The CDR3 runs 12 residues. The germline gives CDR1 GTSNPN, CDR2 SVGIG (reference sequence). TCRdb fed the PCR reads into MiXCR, producing one record per CDR3 protein. The sample shows around 43,000 distinct CDR3 sequences, 15% to 20% of them seen only once. The sample taken for sequencing was naive CD8+ T cells from blood, with Jurkat cell RNA spiked in. Subset given: FACS-sorted CD8+CD4-CCR7+CD45RA+ naive T cells. The rearrangement joins TRBV30 to TRBJ2-7; no firm D call. The TCR sequence derives from a human donor in good health. Some libraries in this study had Jurkat cell RNA spiked in. The DNA for the CDR3 is TGTGCCTGGAGTGTGGTCCTGTACGAGCAGTACTTC. Residues: CAWSVVLYEQYF.